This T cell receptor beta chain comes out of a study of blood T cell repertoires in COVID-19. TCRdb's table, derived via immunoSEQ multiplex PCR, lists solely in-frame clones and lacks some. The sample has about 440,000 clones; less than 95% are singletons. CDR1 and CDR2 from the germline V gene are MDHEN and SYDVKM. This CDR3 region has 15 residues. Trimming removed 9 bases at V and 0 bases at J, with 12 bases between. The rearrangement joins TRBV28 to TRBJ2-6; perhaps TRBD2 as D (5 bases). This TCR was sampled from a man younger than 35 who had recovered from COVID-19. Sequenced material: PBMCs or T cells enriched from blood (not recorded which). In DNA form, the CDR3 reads TGTGCCAGTTCGGGAACCGCCTCTGGGGCCAACGTCCTGACTTTC. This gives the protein CASSGTASGANVLTF.